This entry is about one TCR beta chain. The sample is drawn from a study of blood T cell repertoires in COVID-19. Study in general: Researchers got acute and convalescent COVID-19 samples from the United States, Italy and Spain. The analysed material was cDNA or gDNA that came from T cells, B-cell-depleted T cells, or PBMCs.

Trimming pared 3 bases from V and 3 bases from J, leaving 27 bases between. Germline CDR1 is SGHNT and CDR2 is YYREEE (reference sequence). CDR3 length: 19 residues. Source study methods: How many nucleated cells were present was estimated from reference gene primer amplification. Method: immunoSEQ multiplex PCR; TCRdb's copy keeps in-frame clones and lacks some. The V and J calls and clone size come from that table; D and trimming were worked out from the DNA. The data show over 150,000 clones, with around nine tenths seen just once and about 9.3% held by the top ten. Sequences were obtained from peripheral blood. The receptor's source is a woman aged 70-85 years with COVID-19, enrolled during active disease. This rearrangement joins TRBV5-4 to TRBJ2-5, with D possibly being TRBD2 (6 bases). The chain's CDR3 is CASSSARGTTRLLEETQYF. The CDR3 nucleotides read TGTGCCAGCAGCTCAGCTCGGGGGACGACAAGGCTACTGGAAGAGACCCAGTACTTC.